Presented here are 26 T cell receptor beta chains from one specimen sequenced in a study of radiation and T cells in renal cell carcinoma. Assay: immunoSEQ multiplex PCR; the TCRdb copy retains only in-frame clones and omits some. The data contain 140,000 to 150,000 clones, 88% of them singletons. Time point here: baseline pretreatment blood. Documented treatment: 15 Gy SBRT to primary tumor, nephrectomy 4 weeks later. This material consisted of blood, taken from a patient whose treatment included radiotherapy and nephrectomy. These receptors all stem from a woman in her 70s with renal cell carcinoma.

CDR3 protein: CAISQADTQYF. CDR3 bases: TGTGCCATCAGTCAGGCAGATACGCAGTATTTT. This chain uses TRBV10-3 with TRBJ2-3; D unresolved. This CDR3 has 11 residues. V lost 5 bases, J lost 4 bases, and 4 bases lay in between. Germline V CDR1 and CDR2: ENHRY, SYGVKD.

This chain joins TRBV19 and TRBJ2-1; 14 positions agree with TRBD2. CDR1 is LNHDA and CDR2 is SQIVND in the germline V gene (reference sequence). The CDR3 is 14 amino acids. V lost 6 bases and J lost 7; bases outside the gene matches: 2. CDR3 in amino acids: CASRGTSGGNEQFF. The CDR3 DNA is TGTGCCAGTAGGGGGACTAGCGGGGGAAATGAGCAGTTCTTC.

Only one count was recorded for this clone. This chain connects TRBV4-2 to TRBJ2-4; D might be TRBD1 or TRBD2, each matching 5 bases. CDR1 is LGHNA, CDR2 YNFKEQ, per germline. CDR3 size: 17 residues. Trimming stripped 0 bases from V and 0 bases from J, with 12 bases between. For the CDR3, the DNA is TGTGCCAGCAGCCAAGATCTGGGACGTGGAGCCAAAAACATTCAGTACTTC. It codes for CASSQDLGRGAKNIQYF.

This clone showed up just once. The chain carries TRBV11-1 and TRBJ1-1, with D unclear. The CDR3 has 15 amino acids. Germline CDR1 SGHAT, CDR2 FQDESV (reference sequence). V lost 2 bases, J lost 0 bases, and 10 bases lay in between. Here the CDR3 DNA reads TGTGCCAGCAGCTTAATCTCCGGGTTGAACACTGAAGCTTTCTTT. This codes for CASSLISGLNTEAFF.

This chain connects TRBV6-6 to TRBJ1-5; 8 positions agree with TRBD1. Germline CDR1 is MNHNY and CDR2 is SVGAGI (reference sequence). The CDR3 has 14 amino acids. The V gene end was trimmed by 7 bases and the J gene end by 5 bases; junction bases not matched to a gene: 7. CDR3 DNA sequence: TGTGCCAGCAAAGACAGGGGAGGGGATCAGCCCCAGCATTTT. Translation: CASKDRGGDQPQHF.

About this clone: The same CDR3 arises from other DNA sequences in this sample as well. This chain connects TRBV29-1 to TRBJ1-5; D call uncertain. This CDR3 is 13 amino acids long. The V gene lost 1 base and the J gene lost 7 bases, with 11 bases spanning the gap. Germline CDR1 is SQVTM and CDR2 is ANQGSEA. In DNA form, the CDR3 reads TGCAGCGTTGAAGGCGGCCCGGGGCAGCCCCAGCATTTT. This gives the protein CSVEGGPGQPQHF.

The V and J genes are TRBV4-2 and TRBJ2-1; 14 bases align to TRBD2. Per germline, CDR1 LGHNA and CDR2 YNFKEQ. V was pared by 4 bases and J by 9 bases, with 5 bases of the junction left unmatched. The CDR3 runs to 15 residues. CDR3 region: CASSPTSGGASEQFF. CDR3 sequence (DNA): TGTGCCAGCAGCCCGACTAGCGGGGGGGCGAGTGAGCAGTTCTTC.

The genes are TRBV25-1 and TRBJ2-7, with 9 nucleotides matching TRBD2. The CDR3 spans 17 residues. The germline V gene has CDR1 MGHDK and CDR2 SYGVNS. The V segment lost 8 bases and the J segment 5 bases; nucleotides outside the gene matches: 19. The CDR3 nucleotides read TGTGCCAGCCGGCCTCCGGGAAGCGGGGGGCGAGGCCACGAGCAGTACTTC. It is translated as CASRPPGSGGRGHEQYF.

The chain recombines TRBV7-5 with TRBJ2-7; the table's D call, TRBD2, was not checked against the DNA. TRBV7-5 is reported as a pseudogene. This CDR3 contains 15 residues. The CDR3 spells CARSPRVWISYEQYF. CDR3 nucleotides: TGTGCCAGAAGCCCCCGGGTATGGATCTCCTACGAGCAGTACTTC.

This chain uses TRBV28 with TRBJ2-1; weak D call: TRBD1 (6 bases). Germline V gene data show CDR1 as MDHEN and CDR2 as SYDVKM. V was trimmed by 2 bases and J by 4 bases, leaving 18 bases between them. The CDR3 extends over 17 amino acids. Here the CDR3 DNA reads TGTGCCAGCAGTTTAAGCAGGGGCCCAATATCGTACAATGAGCAGTTCTTC. Its protein is CASSLSRGPISYNEQFF.

The chain couples TRBV30 to TRBJ2-3; D gene unclear. CDR3 length: 14 residues. V was cut by 1 base and J by 2 bases, with 10 bases left in between. Looked up from germline, CDR1 is GTSNPN and CDR2 is SVGIG (reference sequence). CDR3 in amino acids: CAWSGGVNTDTQYF. CDR3 bases: TGTGCCTGGAGTGGTGGGGTAAACACAGATACGCAGTATTTT.

V is TRBV11-3 and J is TRBJ1-3; the D gene is possibly TRBD1 (5 bases). This CDR3 has 15 residues. V was trimmed by 3 bases and J by 4 bases, leaving 13 bases between them. Germline CDR1 SGHNT, CDR2 YENEEA. This CDR3 reads CASSFGRAPGNTIYF. The DNA of the CDR3 is TGTGCCAGCAGCTTCGGCAGGGCGCCCGGAAACACCATATATTTT.

The rearrangement uses TRBV25-1 and TRBJ2-5, with D perhaps given as TRBD1 or TRBD2 (5 bases each). V was clipped by 1 base and J by 5 bases, with 11 bases between them. CDR3 size: 14 residues. Per germline, CDR1 MGHDK and CDR2 SYGVNS. The CDR3 sequence is CASSEFLGTETQYF. In DNA form, the CDR3 reads TGTGCCAGCAGTGAATTCCTAGGGACGGAGACCCAGTACTTC.

The chain has TRBV19 and TRBJ2-4; 8 bases are a match to TRBD1. CDR3 length: 13 amino acids. The V segment lost 7 bases and the J segment 7 bases; nucleotides outside the gene matches: 6. From germline, CDR1 is LNHDA and CDR2 SQIVND (reference sequence). CDR3 loop: CASNPAGGNIQYF. CDR3 DNA sequence: TGTGCCAGTAATCCGGCAGGGGGCAACATTCAGTACTTC.

The J gene is TRBJ1-2, the V gene TRBV6-4; 7 nucleotides line up with TRBD1. Germline V CDR1 and CDR2: MRHNA, SNTAGT. This CDR3 contains 15 residues. Unmatched junction bases numbered 12, after V lost 5 bases and J lost 6 bases. CDR3 nucleotides: TGTGCCAGCAGTCAACAAGGAGACAGGGCTCATGGCTACACCTTC. Translation: CASSQQGDRAHGYTF.

Worth noting for this clone: Germline is not matched at one junction end, which may reflect a read error. CDR3 bases: TGTGCTAGCAGCTTAGCGACTAGCGGGGGAGAGCAGTACTTC. Translating it yields CASSLATSGGEQYF. The J gene is TRBJ2-7, the V gene TRBV7-7; TRBD2 agrees at 12 bases. CDR1 is SSHAT and CDR2 is FNYEAQ in the germline V gene (reference sequence). CDR3 length: 14 residues.

This clone was found once. The V gene is TRBV30, the J gene TRBJ1-2; a weak D match, TRBD1 (5 bases). Germline V gene lookup returns CDR1 GTSNPN and CDR2 SVGIG (reference sequence). The length of the CDR3 is 12 residues. Trimming took off 4 bases at V and 4 bases at J, with 10 bases between the two ends. The CDR3 DNA reads TGTGCCTGGACTCGCGACAGCTATGGCTACACCTTC. As protein: CAWTRDSYGYTF. The whole variable domain, remainder taken from reference TRBV30 and TRBJ1-2, is SQTIHQWPATLVQPVGSPLSLECTVEGTSNPNLYWYRQAAGRGLQLLFYSVGIGQISSEVPQNLSASRPQDRQFILSSKKLLLSDSGFYLCAWTRDSYGYTFGSGTRLTVV.

V and J are TRBV4-2 and TRBJ1-1; D is undetermined. This CDR3 has 13 amino acids. The V gene's germline CDR1 is LGHNA and CDR2 YNFKEQ. V was pared by 0 bases and J by 4 bases, with 6 bases between. The CDR3 spells CASSQDRLTEAFF. CDR3 nucleotides: TGTGCCAGCAGCCAAGATCGACTCACTGAAGCTTTCTTT.

The genes are TRBV5-4 and TRBJ2-1, with D perhaps TRBD1 or TRBD2 (6 bases each). Germline V gene sequence: CDR1 SGHNT, CDR2 YYREEE (reference sequence). The CDR3 has 15 amino acids. V lost 0 bases and J 5 bases, leaving 12 bases between the germline ends. CDR3 sequence (DNA): TGTGCCAGCAGCTTGGACGGGGGCAGGGACAATGAGCAGTTCTTC. This gives the protein CASSLDGGRDNEQFF. The full variable domain, with the rest looked up from reference TRBV5-4 and TRBJ2-1, is ETGVTQSPTHLIKTRGQQVTLRCSSQSGHNTVSWYQQALGQGPQFIFQYYREEENGRGNFPPRFSGLQFPNYSSELNVNALELDDSALYLCASSLDGGRDNEQFFGPGTRLTVL.

The V and J genes are TRBV4-1 and TRBJ2-7; 7 positions agree with TRBD2. The CDR3 is 15 amino acids. With 0 bases clipped from V and 3 bases from J, the junction kept 5 bases outside the gene matches. CDR1 is MGHRA and CDR2 is YSYEKL in the germline V gene. The CDR3 sequence: CASSQDWDYGYEQYF. The CDR3 nucleotides read TGCGCCAGCAGCCAAGATTGGGACTACGGCTACGAGCAGTACTTC.

The rearrangement joins TRBV5-4 to TRBJ1-2, with TRBD1 matching over 9 bases. The CDR3 contains 16 residues. V trimming: 4 bases; J trimming: 4 bases; junction bases outside the gene matches: 11. Germline V gene lookup returns CDR1 SGHNT and CDR2 YYREEE (reference sequence). The CDR3 is CASSPWPGQGAYGYTF. The CDR3 DNA sequence: TGTGCCAGCAGCCCTTGGCCGGGACAGGGAGCCTATGGCTACACCTTC.

This chain connects TRBV5-1 to TRBJ2-5; 8 bases agree with TRBD2. Looked up from germline, CDR1 is SGHRS and CDR2 is YFSETQ. Trimming at V came to 0 bases and at J to 5 bases, leaving 3 bases not matched to a gene. This CDR3 is built from 14 residues. CDR3 protein: CASSLVLAGETQYF. The CDR3 DNA sequence: TGCGCCAGCAGCTTGGTGTTAGCGGGGGAGACCCAGTACTTC.

The CDR3 here is CASSHRQGAAGELFF. The CDR3 DNA is TGCGCCAGCAGCCATAGACAGGGGGCTGCCGGGGAGCTGTTTTTT. The chain employs TRBV4-1 and TRBJ2-2; 10 bases are shared with TRBD1. The CDR3 consists of 15 residues. V lost 3 bases and J lost 6; bases outside the gene matches: 4. CDR1 is MGHRA, CDR2 YSYEKL, per germline.

The CDR3: CASSERGESNQPQHF. The CDR3 coding sequence is TGCGCCAGCAGTGAGCGGGGAGAAAGCAATCAGCCCCAGCATTTT. The chain recombines TRBV10-2 with TRBJ1-5, with D unresolved. The V and J ends lost 2 bases and 1 base respectively, with 9 bases between them. Looked up from germline, CDR1 is WSHSY and CDR2 is SAAADI. CDR3 size: 15 residues.

The chain has TRBV5-5 and TRBJ1-1; weak D call: TRBD1 (5 bases). With 0 bases removed from V and 4 bases from J, the gap between germline ends came to 7 bases. CDR1 SGHKS and CDR2 YYEKEE come from the germline V gene (reference sequence). The length of the CDR3 is 13 residues. CDR3 DNA sequence: TGTGCCAGCAGCTTGGCAGGGAGCACTGAAGCTTTCTTT. Amino acids: CASSLAGSTEAFF. Looking up the rest from reference TRBV5-5 and TRBJ1-1 gives the full variable domain: DAGVTQSPTHLIKTRGQQVTLRCSPISGHKSVSWYQQVLGQGPQFIFQYYEKEERGRGNFPDRFSARQFPNYSSELNVNALLLGDSALYLCASSLAGSTEAFFGQGTRLTVV.

This chain uses TRBV10-3 with TRBJ1-2, with D perhaps matching TRBD1 (5 bases). The CDR3 is made up of 14 amino acids. Per germline, CDR1 ENHRY and CDR2 SYGVKD. The ends were cut back, 0 bases at V and 9 bases at J, with 14 bases in the middle. CDR3 sequence: CAISESGGANRYTF. CDR3 DNA: TGTGCCATCAGTGAGTCGGGAGGGGCCAATCGCTACACCTTC.